These 25 T cell receptor beta chains originate from one sample sequenced in a study of blood T cell repertoires in COVID-19. Profiled with immunoSEQ multiplex PCR; TCRdb holds only in-frame clones, not every one. The repertoire consists of roughly 500,000 clones, with 88% occurring once and the leading ten covering 1.5% to 2%. Sequencing input: PBMCs or T cells enriched from blood (not recorded which). The receptor set was obtained from a woman aged 40 to 49 who had recovered from COVID-19.

The CDR3: CASSLASGQLNSPLHF. The CDR3 nucleotides are TGTGCCAGCAGCTTAGCTTCGGGACAGCTTAATTCACCCCTCCACTTT. V gene TRBV11-2 combines with J gene TRBJ1-6; TRBD1 agrees at 7 bases. Germline assignment: CDR1 SGHAT and CDR2 FQNNGV. The CDR3 runs to 16 residues. V gave up 1 base and J gave up 6 bases; unmatched junction bases: 6.

The V gene is TRBV2, the J gene TRBJ1-5; 7 bases are shared with TRBD1. The junction had 6 bases not matched to a gene; V was cut back by 6 bases and J by 4 bases. Germline CDR1 is SNHLY and CDR2 is FYNNEI. The CDR3 is 14 amino acids. CDR3 in amino acids: CASRSTGRNQPQHF. CDR3 bases: TGTGCCAGCAGGTCGACAGGGCGGAATCAGCCCCAGCATTTT.

The J gene is TRBJ1-3, the V gene TRBV2; D ambiguous. CDR1 is SNHLY and CDR2 is FYNNEI in the germline V gene. With 6 bases removed from V and 3 bases from J, the gap between germline ends came to 12 bases. This CDR3 region has 14 residues. For the CDR3, the DNA is TGTGCCAGCAGGCCAGGTTTTAATGGAAACACCATATATTTT. Translation gives CASRPGFNGNTIYF. Full variable domain (missing parts from reference TRBV2 and TRBJ1-3): EPEVTQTPSHQVTQMGQEVILRCVPISNHLYFYWYRQILGQKVEFLVSFYNNEISEKSEIFDDQFSVERPDGSNFTLKIRSTKLEDSAMYFCASRPGFNGNTIYFGEGSWLTVV.

The gene calls are TRBV5-4 and TRBJ1-1; D perhaps matches TRBD1 (6 bases). The CDR3 is 14 residues long. Germline V gene data show CDR1 as SGHNT and CDR2 as YYREEE (reference sequence). Trimming shortened V by 0 bases and J by 4 bases, and 10 bases separated the two germline ends. The CDR3 DNA sequence: TGTGCCAGCAGCTTGGCAGGGGCTTCCACTGAAGCTTTCTTT. It yields the protein CASSLAGASTEAFF.

This clone has only one observation. The chain joins TRBV6-5 to TRBJ2-2, with 7 bases identical to TRBD1. CDR1 is MNHEY, CDR2 SVGAGI, per germline. V lost 6 bases, J lost 6 bases, and 10 bases stayed unmatched. The CDR3 is made up of 15 amino acids. The CDR3 DNA is TGTGCCAGCAGAAGACAGGGTGTAGGACCCGGGGAGCTGTTTTTT. It yields the protein CASRRQGVGPGELFF.

V is TRBV7-9 and J is TRBJ2-3; D is uncertain. Trimming removed 1 base at V and 3 bases at J, with 14 bases between. The V gene's germline CDR1 is SEHNR and CDR2 FQNEAQ (reference sequence). This CDR3 has 16 amino acids. The CDR3 DNA reads TGTGCCAGCAGCTTAGGCCGATCGTACACGACAGATACGCAGTATTTT. As protein: CASSLGRSYTTDTQYF.

The V gene is TRBV15, the J gene TRBJ2-1; 9 bases fit TRBD1. Germline assignment: CDR1 LNHNV and CDR2 YYDKDF (reference sequence). J lost 7 bases, V lost 8 bases, and 18 bases had no gene match. The CDR3 has 17 residues. Here the CDR3 DNA reads TGTGCCACCGGTTCACCGACAGGGGGTGTTATGGGGAATGAGCAGTTCTTC. This codes for CATGSPTGGVMGNEQFF. Full variable domain (outside the CDR3, taken from reference TRBV15 and TRBJ2-1): DAMVIQNPRYQVTQFGKPVTLSCSQTLNHNVMYWYQQKSSQAPKLLFHYYDKDFNNEADTPDNFQSRRPNTSFCFLDIRSPGLGDTAMYLCATGSPTGGVMGNEQFFGPGTRLTVL.

The chain combines TRBV11-2 with TRBJ2-7; the D gene is possibly TRBD2 (6 bases). V lost 7 bases and J lost 0, with 10 bases in between. The germline CDR1 and CDR2 sequences are SGHAT and FQNNGV. This CDR3 has 13 amino acids. This CDR3 reads CASTRGNSYEQYF. The CDR3 DNA is TGTGCCAGCACGCGGGGTAACTCCTACGAGCAGTACTTC. The full variable domain, completed using reference TRBV11-2 and TRBJ2-7, is EAGVAQSPRYKIIEKRQSVAFWCNPISGHATLYWYQQILGQGPKLLIQFQNNGVVDDSQLPKDRFSAERLKGVDSTLKIQPAKLEDSAVYLCASTRGNSYEQYFGPGTRLTVT.

The CDR3 is CASSLDEGDTIYF. In DNA, the CDR3 is TGTGCCAGCAGCTTAGACGAGGGTGACACCATATATTTT. The chain carries TRBV11-3 and TRBJ1-3; D gene uncertain. Germline V lookup: CDR1 SGHNT, CDR2 YENEEA. CDR3 size: 13 residues. V was shortened by 0 bases and J by 8 bases, with 8 bases between the two germline ends.

The rearrangement links TRBV12-3 or TRBV12-4 to TRBJ1-2; 8 bases agree with TRBD1. The CDR3 totals 12 residues. Trimming took 5 bases from V and 8 from J; bases not matched to a gene: 4. The CDR3 DNA reads TGTGCCAGCAGTCCAGGGGGCAGGGGCTACACCTTC. This translates into CASSPGGRGYTF.

The gene calls are TRBV25-1 and TRBJ2-7, with 8 bases fitting TRBD1. The ends lost 8 bases at V and 4 bases at J; junction bases unmatched: 7. This CDR3 spans 13 amino acids. In germline, CDR1 is MGHDK, CDR2 SYGVNS. The CDR3 reads CASQNRGSYEQYF. In DNA, the CDR3 is TGTGCCAGCCAAAACAGGGGGAGTTACGAGCAGTACTTC.

The chain employs TRBV7-6 and TRBJ1-2; unclear D gene. Germline V gives CDR1 SGHVS, CDR2 FNYEAQ. V was cut by 2 bases and J by 0 bases, with 19 bases left in between. CDR3 length: 18 amino acids. CDR3 coding DNA: TGTGCCAGCAGCTTATTTCCAGGCATCTCGGCACCTAACTATGGCTACACCTTC. Translating it yields CASSLFPGISAPNYGYTF. The full variable domain, in which reference TRBV7-6 and TRBJ1-2 provide the parts outside the CDR3, is GAGVSQSPRYKVTKRGQDVALRCDPISGHVSLYWYRQALGQGPEFLTYFNYEAQQDKSGLPNDRFSAERPEGSISTLTIQRTEQRDSAMYRCASSLFPGISAPNYGYTFGSGTRLTVV.

This clone was detected a few times. The rearrangement joins TRBV5-1 to TRBJ2-7, with 13 nucleotides matching TRBD2. V lost 5 bases, J lost 3 bases, and 5 bases stayed unmatched. The length of the CDR3 is 15 residues. The germline CDR1 and CDR2 sequences are SGHRS and YFSETQ. CDR3 in DNA: TGCGCCAGCAGGGAACTAGCGGGAGGGAGCTACGAGCAGTACTTC. Translated: CASRELAGGSYEQYF.

The V call is TRBV7-2, the J call TRBJ1-5, with D hard to call. The CDR3 is made up of 13 amino acids. V lost 1 base to trimming and J lost 3 bases, with 4 bases between them. Germline loops: CDR1 SGHTA, CDR2 FQGNSA. CDR3 in amino acids: CASSLVINQPQHF. The CDR3 region has the DNA TGTGCCAGCAGCTTAGTAATCAATCAGCCCCAGCATTTT.

In this sample, this clone turned up a few times. The chain uses TRBV4-2 and TRBJ1-6; D ambiguous. This CDR3 is 16 amino acids long. V gave up 0 bases and J gave up 8 bases, with 14 bases separating them. Germline CDR1 reads LGHNA; CDR2 reads YNFKEQ. The CDR3 DNA follows: TGTGCCAGCAGCCAAGATGTGAAAGGCGAGGATTCACCCCTCCACTTT. Encoded protein: CASSQDVKGEDSPLHF.

V gene TRBV5-1 combines with J gene TRBJ2-5; D not certain. The CDR3 extends over 15 amino acids. The V end lost 0 bases, the J end lost 1 base, and 10 bases lay between the germline ends. Germline-derived CDR1 and CDR2 are SGHRS and YFSETQ. CDR3 residues: CASSLERGRQETQYF. In DNA, the CDR3 is TGCGCCAGCAGCTTGGAGAGAGGTCGCCAAGAGACCCAGTACTTC. The variable domain in full, completed from reference TRBV5-1 and TRBJ2-5, reads KAGVTQTPRYLIKTRGQQVTLSCSPISGHRSVSWYQQTPGQGLQFLFEYFSETQRNKGNFPGRFSGRQFSNSRSEMNVSTLELGDSALYLCASSLERGRQETQYFGPGTRLLVL.

J is TRBJ1-5 and V is TRBV10-3; D is uncertain. Looked up from germline, CDR1 is ENHRY and CDR2 is SYGVKD. The V end was cut by 5 bases, the J end by 0 bases, with 5 bases between. This CDR3 region has 13 residues. The CDR3 region is CAISPNSNQPQHF. CDR3 coding DNA: TGTGCCATCAGTCCTAATAGCAATCAGCCCCAGCATTTT.

The CDR3 protein is CASSVGTGSHGYTF. The DNA for the CDR3 is TGTGCCAGCAGCGTCGGGACAGGGAGTCATGGCTACACCTTC. The chain uses TRBV9 and TRBJ1-2; TRBD1 aligns across 9 bases. The CDR3 extends over 14 amino acids. The germline gives CDR1 SGDLS, CDR2 YYNGEE. V shed 2 bases and J 6 bases; nucleotides not matched to a gene: 5.

V is TRBV6-2 or TRBV6-3 and J is TRBJ2-5; D is unclear. Germline V gives CDR1 MNHEY, CDR2 SVGEGT. CDR3 length: 11 residues. Trimming cost V 5 bases and J 5 bases, with 6 bases left between them. The CDR3 DNA is TGTGCCAGCAGTCGGCGGGAGACCCAGTACTTC. Encoded protein: CASSRRETQYF.

The gene calls are TRBV12-3 or TRBV12-4 and TRBJ2-7; D might be TRBD2 (5 bases). The CDR3 is 12 residues long. The V gene lost 6 bases and the J gene lost 5 bases, with 11 bases spanning the gap. The CDR3 sequence is CASSQDLHEQYF. DNA of the CDR3: TGTGCCAGCAGCCAGGACTTACACGAGCAGTACTTC.

This chain joins TRBV6-6 and TRBJ2-2; 13 bases agree with TRBD2. Germline V gene lookup returns CDR1 MNHNY and CDR2 SVGAGI (reference sequence). The CDR3 extends over 16 amino acids. With 5 bases clipped from V and 5 bases from J, the junction kept 5 bases outside the gene matches. The CDR3 nucleotides are TGTGCCAGCAGTAAACTAGCGGGAGGGGTAACCGGGGAGCTGTTTTTT. It yields the protein CASSKLAGGVTGELFF.

This sequence joins TRBV5-1 and TRBJ2-5; 12 bases are shared with TRBD2. This CDR3 is 16 amino acids long. V shed 0 bases, J shed 4 bases, and the junction held 4 bases outside the gene matches. CDR1 is SGHRS and CDR2 is YFSETQ in the germline V gene. CDR3 coding DNA: TGCGCCAGCAGCTTGGCCGAGACTAGCGGGAGAGAGACCCAGTACTTC. It yields the protein CASSLAETSGRETQYF. The complete variable domain, with remaining parts taken from reference TRBV5-1 and TRBJ2-5, reads KAGVTQTPRYLIKTRGQQVTLSCSPISGHRSVSWYQQTPGQGLQFLFEYFSETQRNKGNFPGRFSGRQFSNSRSEMNVSTLELGDSALYLCASSLAETSGRETQYFGPGTRLLVL.

The chain joins TRBV30 to TRBJ2-3; TRBD1 matches 7 bases. The CDR3 is 14 amino acids. Germline V gene data show CDR1 as GTSNPN and CDR2 as SVGIG (reference sequence). The ends lost 8 bases at V and 6 bases at J; junction bases unmatched: 14. The CDR3 spells CATRTGLGLDTQYF. The CDR3 nucleotides are TGTGCCACCCGGACAGGCCTCGGTTTGGATACGCAGTATTTT. Looking up the rest from reference TRBV30 and TRBJ2-3 gives the full variable domain: SQTIHQWPATLVQPVGSPLSLECTVEGTSNPNLYWYRQAAGRGLQLLFYSVGIGQISSEVPQNLSASRPQDRQFILSSKKLLLSDSGFYLCATRTGLGLDTQYFGPGTRLTVL.

The rearrangement joins TRBV7-2 to TRBJ2-5; no reliable D call. The germline V gene encodes CDR1 SGHTA and CDR2 FQGNSA. The CDR3 is made up of 14 amino acids. V was shortened by 3 bases and J by 2 bases, with 10 bases between the two germline ends. CDR3 nucleotide sequence: TGTGCCAGCAGCTTTGTGCGGATACAAGAGACCCAGTACTTC. Its protein product is CASSFVRIQETQYF.

The chain couples TRBV18 to TRBJ1-5, with D possibly TRBD1 on 6 matching bases. The germline V and J ends were trimmed by 3 bases and 0 bases, with 9 bases remaining between them. The CDR3 consists of 15 residues. Germline CDR1 and CDR2: KGHSH and LQKENI. CDR3 sequence (DNA): TGTGCCAGCTCACCGGGACACAATAGCAATCAGCCCCAGCATTTT. Protein: CASSPGHNSNQPQHF.